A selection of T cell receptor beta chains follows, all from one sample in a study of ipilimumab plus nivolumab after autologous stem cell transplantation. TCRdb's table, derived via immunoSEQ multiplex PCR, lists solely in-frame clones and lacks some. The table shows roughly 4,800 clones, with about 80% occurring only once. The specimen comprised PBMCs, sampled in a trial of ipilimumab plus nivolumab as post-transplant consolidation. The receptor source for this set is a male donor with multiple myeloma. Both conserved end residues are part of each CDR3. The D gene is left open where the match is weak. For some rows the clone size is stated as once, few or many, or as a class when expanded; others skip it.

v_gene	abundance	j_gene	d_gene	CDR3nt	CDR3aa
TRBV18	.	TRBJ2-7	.	TGTGCCAGCTCACCGAGGGCGGATTCCGAGCAGTACTTC	CASSPRADSEQYF
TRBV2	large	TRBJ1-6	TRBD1	TGTGCCAGCAGTGAAAACAGGGGGAATTCACCCCTCCACTTT	CASSENRGNSPLHF
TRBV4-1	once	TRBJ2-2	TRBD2	TGCGCCAGCAGCCAGGGACTAGGAAAGGGCGGGGAGCTGTTTTTT	CASSQGLGKGGELFF
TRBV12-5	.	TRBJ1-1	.	TGTGCTAGTGGTTTGGTAGTTTCAGAAAACACTGAAGCTTTCTTT	CASGLVVSENTEAFF
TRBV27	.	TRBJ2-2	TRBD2	TGTGCCAGCACCATAATAGCGGGGGGGCCCCCCGGGGAGCTGTTTTTT	CASTIIAGGPPGELFF
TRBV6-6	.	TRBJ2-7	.	TGTGCCAGCAGTTACTTGGGCTCCTCATCCGAGCAGTACTTC	CASSYLGSSSEQYF
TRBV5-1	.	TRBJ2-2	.	TGCGCCAGCAATGGACAAAACACCGGGGAGCTGTTTTTT	CASNGQNTGELFF
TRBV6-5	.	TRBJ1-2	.	TGTGCCAGCAGTTACTCGGCGACTTCTTATGGCTACACCTTC	CASSYSATSYGYTF
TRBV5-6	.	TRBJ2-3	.	TGTGCCAGCAACGCCGGGTCCCCCACAGATACGCAGTATTTT	CASNAGSPTDTQYF
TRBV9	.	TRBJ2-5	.	TGTGCCAGCAGCGTAGTGGAGACCCAGTACTTC	CASSVVETQYF
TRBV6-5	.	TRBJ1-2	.	TGTGCCAGCAGTAGGATGGGTTTTGGGCACAATGGCTACACCTTC	CASSRMGFGHNGYTF
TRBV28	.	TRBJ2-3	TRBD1	TGTGCCAGCAGTTTAAGGACAGGGAGCACAGATACGCAGTATTTT	CASSLRTGSTDTQYF
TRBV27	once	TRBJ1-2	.	TGTGCCAGCAGAAAGGCCGTTTTCGAGCTTGATATCAACTATGGCTACACCTTC	CASRKAVFELDINYGYTF
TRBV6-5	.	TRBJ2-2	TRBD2	TGTGCCAGCAGCTCCCGGGGAGGGATCACCGGGGAGCTGTTTTTT	CASSSRGGITGELFF
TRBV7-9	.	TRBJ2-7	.	TGTGCCAGCAGCTCCCCCCAGGGCGGGGCGTGGAACGAGCAGTACTTC	CASSSPQGGAWNEQYF
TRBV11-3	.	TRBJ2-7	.	TGTGCCAGCAGCTTAGATCCGGAGATAGGCCACGAGCAGTACTTC	CASSLDPEIGHEQYF
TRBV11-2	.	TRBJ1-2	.	TGTGCCAGCAGCTGGTCGGCGGGCGACCACTATGGCTACACCTTC	CASSWSAGDHYGYTF
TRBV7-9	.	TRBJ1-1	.	TGTGCCAGCAGCCCACAGATGAACACTGAAGCTTTCTTT	CASSPQMNTEAFF
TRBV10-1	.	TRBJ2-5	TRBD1	TGCGCCAGCGGAAGACAGGGTCGAGAGACCCAGTACTTC	CASGRQGRETQYF
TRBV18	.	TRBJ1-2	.	TGTGCCAGCTCACCAGGGAGCCTTGGGAGGTATGGCTACACCTTC	CASSPGSLGRYGYTF
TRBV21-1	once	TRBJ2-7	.	TGTGCCAGCAGCAAAGGGGTCCTCTCCTACGAGCAGTACTTC	CASSKGVLSYEQYF
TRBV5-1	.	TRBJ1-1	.	TGCGCCAGCACTCCCCTGGGGGTAATGAACACTGAAGCTTTCTTT	CASTPLGVMNTEAFF
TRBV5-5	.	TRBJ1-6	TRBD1	TGTGCCAGCAGCATTACAGGGGTTAATTCACCCCTCCACTTT	CASSITGVNSPLHF
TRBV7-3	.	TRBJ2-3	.	TGTGCCAGCAGCTTAACGTTCCAGGGAGCGCAGTATTTT	CASSLTFQGAQYF
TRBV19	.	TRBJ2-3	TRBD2	TGTGCCAGTAGTTCCCAGAGCGGGGTAGTAACAGATACGCAGTATTTT	CASSSQSGVVTDTQYF
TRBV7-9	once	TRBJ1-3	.	TGTGCCAGCAGCGCGGGAACCTCTGGAAACACCATATATTTT	CASSAGTSGNTIYF
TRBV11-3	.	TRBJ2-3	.	TGTGCCAGCAGCCCCGGGACGGGACGCACAAATACGCAGTATTTT	CASSPGTGRTNTQYF
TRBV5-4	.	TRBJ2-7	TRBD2	TGTGCCAGCAGAGTAGCGGGGGGGCCTCCGGGGGAGCAGTACTTC	CASRVAGGPPGEQYF
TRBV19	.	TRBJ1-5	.	TGTGCCAGTAGTATAGGAGGGGGGCCTGGGATGCCCCAGCATTTT	CASSIGGGPGMPQHF
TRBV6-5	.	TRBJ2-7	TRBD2	TGTGCCAGCAGCAAAACTAGCGGGTACCACGAGCAGTACTTC	CASSKTSGYHEQYF
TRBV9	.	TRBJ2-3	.	TGTGCCAGCAGCTTTGGAGGATGGGTCGGAGCAGCAGATACGCAGTATTTT	CASSFGGWVGAADTQYF
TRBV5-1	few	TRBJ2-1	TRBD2	TGCGCCAGCAGCTTGTCAGCGGGGGGGTACAATGAGCAGTTCTTC	CASSLSAGGYNEQFF
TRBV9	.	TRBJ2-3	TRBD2	TGTGCCAGCAGCCCCACCGGGGGGTTTTCTGATACGCAGTATTTT	CASSPTGGFSDTQYF
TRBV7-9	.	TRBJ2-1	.	TGTGCCAGCAGCGCTAGTGGGGGTAGAGTCCCTGAGCAGTTCTTC	CASSASGGRVPEQFF
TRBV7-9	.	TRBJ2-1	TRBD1	TGTGCCAGCAGCCGAGCCTCAGGGGGCCAGAATGAGCAGTTCTTC	CASSRASGGQNEQFF
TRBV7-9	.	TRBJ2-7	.	TGTGCCAGCAGGACCGGGACACCCATCGAGCAGTACTTC	CASRTGTPIEQYF
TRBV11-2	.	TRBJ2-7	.	TGTGCCAGCAGCTTAGGGGTAGGCTGGGTCAACGAGCAGTACTTC	CASSLGVGWVNEQYF
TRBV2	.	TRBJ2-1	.	TGTGCCAGCAGTGAAGGGCGGGGGCCTTCCTACAATGAGCAGTTCTTC	CASSEGRGPSYNEQFF
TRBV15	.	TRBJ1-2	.	TGTGCCACCAGCAGAGATTCGGACAGCCTCACCACTAACTATGGCTACACCTTC	CATSRDSDSLTTNYGYTF
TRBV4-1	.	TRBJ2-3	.	TGCGCCAGCAGCCCAGGCGGGATTGGTGTAGATACGCAGTATTTT	CASSPGGIGVDTQYF
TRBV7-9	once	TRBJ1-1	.	TGTGCCAGCGAACTACAGGGTCGAGGCACTGAAGCTTTCTTT	CASELQGRGTEAFF
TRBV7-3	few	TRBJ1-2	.	TGTGCCAGCAGCTTAGGTGTCGGGGCTAACTATGGCTACACCTTC	CASSLGVGANYGYTF
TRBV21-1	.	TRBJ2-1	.	TGTGCCAGCACAAGCGATAACTCCCACAGGGTAGATGAGCAGTTCTTC	CASTSDNSHRVDEQFF
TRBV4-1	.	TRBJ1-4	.	TGCGCCAGCAGCCAAGGGGGGTTTAGGGGTAATGAAAAACTGTTTTTT	CASSQGGFRGNEKLFF
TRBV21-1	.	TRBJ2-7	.	TGTGCCAGCAGCAAAGAGGCCCTAGCGGGGGCGGGGGAGGAGCAGTACTTC	CASSKEALAGAGEEQYF
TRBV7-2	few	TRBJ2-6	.	TGTGCCAGCAGCGCCTCGTTTTCTGGGGCCAACGTCCTGACTTTC	CASSASFSGANVLTF
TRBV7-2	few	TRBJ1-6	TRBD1	TGTGCCAGCAGCTTAGTACAGGGGGATTCACCCCTCCACTTT	CASSLVQGDSPLHF
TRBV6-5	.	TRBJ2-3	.	TGTGCCAGCAGTACGGGCACAGATACGCAGTATTTT	CASSTGTDTQYF
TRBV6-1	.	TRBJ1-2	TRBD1	TGTGCCAGCAGCCCCTGGACAGGAACTAACTATGGCTACACCTTC	CASSPWTGTNYGYTF